This TCR beta chain was recovered during a study of CD8 T cells in Susac syndrome. A quantity of about 0.5 to 1 ug RNA underwent reverse transcription using random hexamers. TCRdb reprocessed the immunoSEQ multiplex PCR reads with MiXCR, giving one entry per CDR3 protein. The top ten hold roughly 0.5% of the sample, which has about 80,000 distinct CDR3 sequences, about 92% seen once. Sequencing of TCR beta was performed on blood CD8+ and CD4+ T cells. The Susac syndrome patients fit the recently defined diagnostic criteria for definite or probable disease. Bulk CD8+ and CD4+ cells came from magnetic negative isolation; CD8+ TEMRA by FACS. This CDR3 region has 13 residues. Germline V gene sequence: CDR1 MDHEN, CDR2 SYDVKM. The V gene end was trimmed by 5 bases and the J gene end by 3 bases; junction bases not matched to a gene: 1.

The receptor's source is a human donor with Susac syndrome. This sequence joins TRBV28 and TRBJ1-2, with 9 bases lining up with TRBD1. Sequencing was done on a sample of CD4+ T cells from PBMCs. CDR3 coding DNA: TGTGCCAGCAGTAGGACAGGGGACTATGGCTACACCTTC. Translated: CASSRTGDYGYTF.